This T cell receptor (beta chain) was captured by sequencing in a study of shared clonotypes between healthy human individuals. Clones were read by immunoSEQ multiplex PCR, and TCRdb kept only the in-frame ones, dropping some. The sample contains about 680,000 clones, 60% to 75% of which appear only once. Germline V lookup: CDR1 LNHDA, CDR2 SQIVND (reference sequence). This CDR3 spans 11 amino acids. Concerning this clone itself: The junction departs from germline at one end; a sequencing error may be responsible.

The source of this sequence is a woman in her 30s in good health. The specimen sequenced was memory CD4+ T cells sorted from blood. The subset is: CD45RA-negative fraction. The rearrangement joins TRBV19 to TRBJ2-7; 12 bases match TRBD1. The CDR3 sequence is CASSGTGGVFF. Written as DNA, the CDR3 is TGTGCCAGTAGTGGGACAGGGGGCGTTTTCTTC.